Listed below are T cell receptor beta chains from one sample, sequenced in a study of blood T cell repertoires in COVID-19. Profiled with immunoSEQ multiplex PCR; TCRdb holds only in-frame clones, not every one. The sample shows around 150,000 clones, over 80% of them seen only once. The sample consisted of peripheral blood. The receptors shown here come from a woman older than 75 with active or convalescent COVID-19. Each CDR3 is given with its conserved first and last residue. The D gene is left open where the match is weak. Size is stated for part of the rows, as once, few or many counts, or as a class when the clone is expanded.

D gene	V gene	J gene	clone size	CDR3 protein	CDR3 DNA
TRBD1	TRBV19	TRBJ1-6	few	CASSGGQGAFSYNSPLHF	TGTGCCAGTAGTGGGGGACAGGGGGCTTTTTCCTATAATTCACCCCTCCACTTT
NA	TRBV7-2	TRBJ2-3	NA	CASSLRMSTDTQYF	TGTGCCAGCAGCTTAAGAATGAGTACAGATACGCAGTATTTT
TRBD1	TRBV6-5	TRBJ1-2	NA	CASWTGGYGYTF	TGTGCCAGCTGGACAGGGGGTTATGGCTACACCTTC
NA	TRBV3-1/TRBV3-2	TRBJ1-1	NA	CASSQTTALLTEAFF	TGTGCCAGCAGTCAAACAACAGCCCTTCTCACTGAAGCTTTCTTT
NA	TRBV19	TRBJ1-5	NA	CASSISGATNQPQHF	TGTGCCAGTAGTATTTCAGGCGCAACAAATCAGCCCCAGCATTTT
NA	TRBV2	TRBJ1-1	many	CASSGEAFTEAFF	TGTGCCAGCAGTGGAGAAGCCTTCACTGAAGCTTTCTTT
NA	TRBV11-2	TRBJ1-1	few	CASSFGEGTEAFF	TGTGCCAGCAGCTTTGGGGAGGGGACTGAAGCTTTCTTT
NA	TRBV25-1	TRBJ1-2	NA	CASSELRGYTF	TGTGCCAGCAGTGAACTCCGTGGCTACACCTTC
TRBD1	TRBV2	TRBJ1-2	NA	CASSRERQGYGYTF	TGTGCCAGCAGCAGAGAAAGACAGGGCTATGGCTACACCTTC
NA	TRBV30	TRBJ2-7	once	CAWGQNYEQYF	TGTGCCTGGGGACAGAACTACGAGCAGTACTTC
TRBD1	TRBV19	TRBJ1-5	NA	CASSGPQTGGGQPQHF	TGTGCCAGTAGTGGACCCCAGACAGGGGGCGGACAGCCCCAGCATTTT
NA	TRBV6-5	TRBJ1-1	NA	CASSYPGGALAFF	TGTGCCAGCAGTTACCCGGGGGGGGCGCTGGCTTTCTTT
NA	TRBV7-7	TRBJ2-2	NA	CASSSGFNGELFF	TGTGCTAGCAGCTCAGGGTTCAACGGGGAGCTGTTTTTT
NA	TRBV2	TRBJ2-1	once	CASSVSNNEQFF	TGTGCCAGCAGTGTGAGCAACAATGAGCAGTTCTTC
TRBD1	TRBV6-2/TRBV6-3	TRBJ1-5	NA	CASSGPTGDSNQPQHF	TGTGCCAGCAGTGGACCGACAGGGGATAGCAATCAGCCCCAGCATTTT
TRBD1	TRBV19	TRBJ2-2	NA	CASTLSGTGTTGELFF	TGTGCCAGTACCCTAAGCGGGACAGGGACCACCGGGGAGCTGTTTTTT
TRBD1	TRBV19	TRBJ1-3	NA	CASSLTGGSGNTIYF	TGTGCCAGTAGCCTCACAGGGGGCTCTGGAAACACCATATATTTT
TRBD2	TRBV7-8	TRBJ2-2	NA	CASSPRLAGGGNTGELFF	TGTGCCAGCAGCCCTAGACTAGCGGGGGGCGGGAACACCGGGGAGCTGTTTTTT
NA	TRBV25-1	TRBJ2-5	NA	CASSDISGFRETQYF	TGTGCCAGCAGTGACATTTCAGGGTTTCGGGAGACCCAGTACTTC
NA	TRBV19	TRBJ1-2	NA	CASTFSVGGGYTF	TGTGCCAGTACCTTCAGCGTCGGGGGGGGCTACACCTTC
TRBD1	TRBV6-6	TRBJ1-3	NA	CASTRQGISGNTIYF	TGTGCCAGCACCCGACAGGGGATCTCTGGAAACACCATATATTTT
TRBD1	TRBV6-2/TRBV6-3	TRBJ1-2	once	CASSLGGSYGYTF	TGTGCCAGCAGTTTAGGGGGCTCTTATGGCTACACCTTC
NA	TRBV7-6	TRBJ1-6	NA	CASSLNSPLHF	TGTGCCAGCAGCCTCAATTCACCCCTCCACTTT
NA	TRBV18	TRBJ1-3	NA	CASSPGHSSGNTIYF	TGTGCCAGCTCACCGGGACACAGCTCTGGAAACACCATATATTTT
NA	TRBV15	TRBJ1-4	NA	CATSRDTGEKLFF	TGTGCCACCAGCAGAGATACAGGGGAAAAACTGTTTTTT
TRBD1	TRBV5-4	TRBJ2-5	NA	CASSADRGEETQYF	TGTGCCAGCAGCGCGGACAGGGGCGAAGAGACCCAGTACTTC
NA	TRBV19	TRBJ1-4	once	CASSLRTDGGEKLFF	TGTGCCAGTAGCCTGAGGACCGACGGCGGGGAAAAACTGTTTTTT
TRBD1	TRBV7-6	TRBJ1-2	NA	CASSETGTGGIYGYTF	TGTGCCAGCAGCGAAACCGGGACAGGGGGCATCTATGGCTACACCTTC
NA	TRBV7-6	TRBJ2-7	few	CASSSAGRRVNEQYF	TGTGCCAGCAGCTCGGCGGGTCGGAGGGTGAACGAGCAGTACTTC
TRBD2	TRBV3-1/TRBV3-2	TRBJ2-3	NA	CASSQVGRALTDTQYF	TGTGCCAGCAGCCAAGTCGGGAGGGCTCTGACAGATACGCAGTATTTT
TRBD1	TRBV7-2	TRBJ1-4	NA	CASRGTGEEKLFF	TGTGCCAGCAGGGGGACAGGGGAGGAAAAACTGTTTTTT
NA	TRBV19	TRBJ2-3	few	CASSLGQGLSTDTQYF	TGTGCCAGTAGCCTTGGCCAGGGGTTAAGCACAGATACGCAGTATTTT
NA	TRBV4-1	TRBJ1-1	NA	CASSQENTGSGRNTEAFF	TGCGCCAGCAGCCAAGAAAACACAGGGAGCGGTAGGAACACTGAAGCTTTCTTT
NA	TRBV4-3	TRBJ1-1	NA	CASSRGYNTEAFF	TGCGCCAGCAGCCGCGGGTATAACACTGAAGCTTTCTTT
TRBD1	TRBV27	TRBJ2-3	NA	CASSDRVEDTQYF	TGTGCCAGCAGTGACAGGGTTGAAGATACGCAGTATTTT
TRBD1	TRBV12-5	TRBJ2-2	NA	CASGAGQGNTGELFF	TGTGCTAGTGGGGCGGGACAGGGGAACACCGGGGAGCTGTTTTTT
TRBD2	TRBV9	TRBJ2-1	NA	CASSVAGSGGYNEQFF	TGTGCCAGCAGCGTAGCGGGAAGCGGGGGCTACAATGAGCAGTTCTTC
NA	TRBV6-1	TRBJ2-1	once	CASSEVPYEQFF	TGTGCCAGCAGTGAAGTTCCATATGAGCAGTTCTTC
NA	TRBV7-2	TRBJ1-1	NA	CASSPGERILDTEAFF	TGTGCCAGCAGCCCAGGGGAGAGGATTTTAGACACTGAAGCTTTCTTT
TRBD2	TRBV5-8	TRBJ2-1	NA	CASSLGTGGVNEQFF	TGTGCCAGCAGCTTGGGGACGGGGGGGGTCAATGAGCAGTTCTTC
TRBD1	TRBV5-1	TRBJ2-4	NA	CASSRPSGTGENIQYF	TGCGCCAGCAGCCGGCCATCCGGGACAGGGGAGAACATTCAGTACTTC
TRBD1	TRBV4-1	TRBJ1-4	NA	CASSDRQGSNEKLFF	TGCGCCAGCAGCGACAGACAGGGTTCTAATGAAAAACTGTTTTTT
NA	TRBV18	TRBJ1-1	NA	CASSEGENTEAFF	TGTGCCAGCTCCGAAGGGGAGAACACTGAAGCTTTCTTT
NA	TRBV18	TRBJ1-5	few	CASSPAGTGDQPQHF	TGTGCCAGCTCACCCGCGGGAACGGGTGATCAGCCCCAGCATTTT
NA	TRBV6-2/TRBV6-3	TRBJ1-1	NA	CASSYSDTGSTEAFF	TGTGCCAGCAGTTACTCGGATACAGGAAGCACTGAAGCTTTCTTT
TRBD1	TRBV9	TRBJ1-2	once	CASGGQLYDGYTF	TGTGCCAGCGGGGGACAGCTATACGATGGCTACACCTTC
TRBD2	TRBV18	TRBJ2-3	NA	CASSIGLAGGTDTQYF	TGTGCCAGCTCAATCGGACTAGCGGGGGGCACAGATACGCAGTATTTT
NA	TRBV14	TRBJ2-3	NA	CASSQNYYTDTQYF	TGTGCCAGCAGCCAAAACTACTACACAGATACGCAGTATTTT
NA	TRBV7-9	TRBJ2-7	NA	CASSGAGLTYEQYF	TGTGCCAGCAGCGGGGCAGGGCTAACCTACGAGCAGTACTTC
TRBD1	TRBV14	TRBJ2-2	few	CASSPGQGGTGELFF	TGTGCCAGCAGCCCCGGACAGGGCGGCACCGGGGAGCTGTTTTTT
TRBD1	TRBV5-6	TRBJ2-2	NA	CASSRDRANGELFF	TGTGCCAGCAGCCGGGACAGGGCAAACGGGGAGCTGTTTTTT
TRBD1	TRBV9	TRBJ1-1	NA	CASSARQGETEAFF	TGTGCCAGCAGCGCGAGACAGGGGGAAACTGAAGCTTTCTTT
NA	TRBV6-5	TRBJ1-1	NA	CASRGAGTVNTEAFF	TGTGCCAGCAGGGGAGCGGGGACCGTGAACACTGAAGCTTTCTTT
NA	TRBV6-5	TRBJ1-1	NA	CASSYNIGGPNTEAFF	TGTGCCAGCAGTTACAATATTGGGGGCCCGAACACTGAAGCTTTCTTT